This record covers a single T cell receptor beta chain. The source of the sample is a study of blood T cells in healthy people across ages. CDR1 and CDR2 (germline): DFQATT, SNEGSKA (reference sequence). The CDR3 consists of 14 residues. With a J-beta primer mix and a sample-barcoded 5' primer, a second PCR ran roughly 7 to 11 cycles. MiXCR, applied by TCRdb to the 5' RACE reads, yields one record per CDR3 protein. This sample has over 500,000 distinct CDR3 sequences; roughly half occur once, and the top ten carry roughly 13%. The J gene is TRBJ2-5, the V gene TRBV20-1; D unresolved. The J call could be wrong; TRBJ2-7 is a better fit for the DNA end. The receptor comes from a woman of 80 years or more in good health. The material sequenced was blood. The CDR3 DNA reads TGCAGTGCTAGAGACTCCAGGAGCTCCTACGAGCAGTACTTC. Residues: CSARDSRSSYEQYF.